This T cell receptor (beta chain) comes out of a study of blood T cells in healthy people across ages. General study results and limits: Getting older went along with TCR beta diversity per million T cells dropping roughly linearly.

Germline-derived CDR1 and CDR2 are DFQATT and SNEGSKA (reference sequence). This CDR3 comprises 15 residues. V shed 5 bases and J 8 bases; nucleotides not matched to a gene: 12. Concerning this clonotype itself: What it binds is unknown.

A J-beta primer mix and a sample-barcoded 5' primer were used in a second PCR of about 7 to 12 cycles. Researchers report that each sample yielded at least 2.5 million CDR3-containing paired-end reads. TCRdb analysed the 5' RACE reads with MiXCR anew, one entry per CDR3 protein. The table records about 1 million distinct CDR3 sequences, over 35% of them present only once. The specimen sequenced was blood. The receptor's source is a woman in her fifties or sixties in good health. The V gene is TRBV20-1, the J gene TRBJ2-1; 10 nucleotides match TRBD1. The DNA of the CDR3 is TGCAGTGCTGCACCTCCGGGACAGGGGATATATGAGCAGTTCTTC. Translation: CSAAPPGQGIYEQFF.